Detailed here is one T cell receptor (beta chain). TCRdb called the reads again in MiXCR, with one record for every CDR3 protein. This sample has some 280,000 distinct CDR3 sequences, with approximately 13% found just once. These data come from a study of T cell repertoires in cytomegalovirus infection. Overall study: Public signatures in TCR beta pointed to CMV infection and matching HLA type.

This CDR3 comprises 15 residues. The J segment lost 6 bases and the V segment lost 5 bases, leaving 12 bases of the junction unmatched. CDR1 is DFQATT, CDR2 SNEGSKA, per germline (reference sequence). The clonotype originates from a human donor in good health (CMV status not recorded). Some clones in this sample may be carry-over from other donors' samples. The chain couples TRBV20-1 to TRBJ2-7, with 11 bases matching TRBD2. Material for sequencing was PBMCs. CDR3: CSASQVAGGSGEQYF. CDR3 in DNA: TGCAGTGCTTCTCAGGTAGCGGGAGGGTCCGGCGAGCAGTACTTC.